This TCR beta chain was identified during a study of CD8+ T cells in alopecia areata. Overall study context: The study gave treated patients oral tofacitinib at 5 to 10 mg twice daily.

Following RNA extraction, reverse transcription yielded cDNA that acted as the sequencing template. Some clones are missing from TCRdb's copy, which holds only in-frame ones; the method was immunoSEQ multiplex PCR. This sample has approximately 180,000 clones, with approximately 53% found just once. The germline V gene has CDR1 MGHRA and CDR2 YSYEKL. The CDR3 is 16 amino acids. Trimming cost V 1 base and J 6 bases; bases outside gene matches: 8. This sample's treatment: oral pan-JAK inhibitor, 5-10 mg twice daily. This clone has just a few counts. This TCR was recovered from a human donor with alopecia areata. The source was CD8+ T cells sorted from blood, collected at week 24, from a patient treated with tofacitinib. The chain has TRBV4-1 and TRBJ2-3; 9 nucleotides align to TRBD2. CDR3 in amino acids: CASSQGGLAGTDTQYF. The CDR3 nucleotides are TGCGCCAGCAGCCAAGGGGGGCTAGCGGGGACCGATACGCAGTATTTT.